Listed below are T cell receptor beta chains from one sample, sequenced in a study of blood T cell repertoires in COVID-19. Sequencing used immunoSEQ multiplex PCR; TCRdb keeps in-frame clones, though not all of them. Here the sample spans more than 45,000 clones, roughly 86% being singletons. The source material was peripheral blood. All receptors derive from a man between 60 and 70 years old with active or convalescent COVID-19. Each CDR3 is given with its conserved first and last residue. The D gene is left open where the match is weak. Clone size is stated in some rows and not others, as once, few, many or a class when expanded.

d_call,v_call,j_call,clone_size,cdr3_aa,cdr3_nt
NA,TRBV7-2,TRBJ2-2,NA,CASSLRTGSTGELFF,TGTGCCAGCAGCCTAAGAACAGGGTCCACCGGGGAGCTGTTTTTT
NA,TRBV2,TRBJ2-5,few,CASTEVGGETQYF,TGTGCCAGCACGGAGGTCGGAGGAGAGACCCAGTACTTC
TRBD1,TRBV3-1/TRBV3-2,TRBJ1-2,NA,CASSQELDRGGGYTF,TGTGCCAGCAGCCAAGAACTCGACAGGGGCGGGGGCTACACCTTC
NA,TRBV6-6,TRBJ1-5,NA,CASSQIGGQYSNQPQHF,TGTGCCAGCAGTCAGATCGGGGGGCAATATAGCAATCAGCCCCAGCATTTT
NA,TRBV4-1,TRBJ1-2,NA,CASSQDPNGYGYTF,TGCGCCAGCAGCCAAGACCCTAATGGCTATGGCTACACCTTC
TRBD1,TRBV7-3,TRBJ1-4,NA,CASSSKQGIITTNEKLFF,TGTGCCAGCAGCTCCAAACAGGGGATTATTACAACTAATGAAAAACTGTTTTTT
TRBD2,TRBV5-4,TRBJ2-5,few,CASSGGLAGGREETQYF,TGTGCCAGCAGCGGGGGACTAGCGGGGGGACGCGAAGAGACCCAGTACTTC
NA,TRBV19,TRBJ1-2,NA,CASSSQGITWGYTF,TGTGCCAGTAGTTCCCAGGGGATAACTTGGGGCTACACCTTC
NA,TRBV6-1,TRBJ1-6,NA,CASSGARSSYNSPLHF,TGTGCCAGCAGTGGAGCTCGGAGCTCCTATAATTCACCCCTCCACTTT
TRBD1,TRBV11-2,TRBJ1-1,NA,CASRGQANTEAFF,TGTGCCAGCAGGGGACAGGCGAACACTGAAGCTTTCTTT
NA,TRBV21-1,TRBJ2-7,NA,CASHRGGGYEQYF,TGTGCCAGCCACCGGGGAGGGGGCTACGAGCAGTACTTC
NA,TRBV5-4,TRBJ2-7,NA,CASSFPGTRGKTYEQYF,TGTGCCAGCAGCTTCCCCGGAACCAGGGGAAAGACCTACGAGCAGTACTTC
TRBD2,TRBV7-6,TRBJ2-1,NA,CASSLPAGTSRNEQFF,TGTGCCAGCAGCCTCCCCGCCGGGACTAGCCGCAATGAGCAGTTCTTC
TRBD1,TRBV6-5,TRBJ1-6,NA,CASSTDRVVLHF,TGTGCCAGCAGTACGGACAGGGTGGTTCTCCACTTT
NA,TRBV7-8,TRBJ1-4,NA,CASSSNWASRELFF,TGTGCCAGCAGCTCAAACTGGGCCTCCCGTGAACTGTTTTTT
NA,TRBV21-1,TRBJ1-1,NA,CASSKGKGQTTVVTEAFF,TGTGCCAGCAGCAAAGGTAAGGGACAGACCACGGTTGTCACTGAAGCTTTCTTT
TRBD1,TRBV6-5,TRBJ1-1,NA,CASSPWTGGNTEAFF,TGTGCCAGCAGTCCTTGGACAGGGGGGAACACTGAAGCTTTCTTT
NA,TRBV27,TRBJ2-1,NA,CASSLEGTNEQFF,TGTGCCAGCAGTTTGGAGGGAACCAATGAGCAGTTCTTC
TRBD1,TRBV7-2,TRBJ1-1,NA,CASSLDRAGTEAFF,TGTGCCAGCAGCTTGGACAGGGCGGGAACTGAAGCTTTCTTT
NA,TRBV5-6,TRBJ1-5,NA,CASSAGIGGNQPQHF,TGTGCCAGCAGCGCCGGGATCGGGGGCAATCAGCCCCAGCATTTT
NA,TRBV18,TRBJ1-2,NA,CASSPLGTNSYTF,TGTGCCAGCTCACCACTTGGGACAAATAGCTACACCTTC
TRBD1,TRBV5-1,TRBJ1-2,NA,CASSFTGGEYGYTF,TGCGCCAGCAGCTTCACAGGGGGCGAATATGGCTACACCTTC
NA,TRBV6-6,TRBJ2-1,NA,CASSPTGSSYNEQFF,TGTGCCAGCAGCCCAACAGGGAGCTCCTACAATGAGCAGTTCTTC
NA,TRBV19,TRBJ1-5,once,CASSIGGDRSNQPQHF,TGTGCCAGTAGTATAGGCGGCGACCGTAGCAATCAGCCCCAGCATTTT
NA,TRBV28,TRBJ1-3,NA,CASSLLGGSGNTIYF,TGTGCCAGCAGTTTGTTAGGAGGGTCTGGAAACACCATATATTTT
TRBD1,TRBV5-1,TRBJ1-5,NA,CASSPGQGDSNQPQHF,TGCGCCAGCAGCCCGGGACAGGGGGACAGCAATCAGCCCCAGCATTTT
TRBD1,TRBV7-3,TRBJ2-5,NA,CASSRTGTGGETQYF,TGTGCCAGCAGCCGTACCGGGACAGGGGGAGAGACCCAGTACTTC
NA,TRBV19,TRBJ1-2,NA,CASSSEYGYTF,TGTGCCAGTAGCTCAGAATACGGCTACACCTTC
NA,TRBV3-1/TRBV3-2,TRBJ1-5,NA,CASSQGGSNQPQHF,TGTGCCAGCAGCCAGGGGGGGAGCAATCAGCCCCAGCATTTT
TRBD1,TRBV5-1,TRBJ2-1,NA,CASSLNRGHEQFF,TGCGCCAGCAGCTTGAACAGGGGTCATGAGCAGTTCTTC
NA,TRBV7-2,TRBJ2-1,NA,CASSLGRLNEQFF,TGTGCCAGCAGCCTGGGGCGTCTCAATGAGCAGTTCTTC
NA,TRBV18,TRBJ2-5,NA,CASSPPSRIEETQYF,TGTGCCAGCTCACCACCGAGCAGGATAGAAGAGACCCAGTACTTC
TRBD1,TRBV28,TRBJ1-1,NA,CASSPRTGGNTEAFF,TGTGCCAGCAGTCCCCGGACAGGGGGGAACACTGAAGCTTTCTTT
TRBD1,TRBV7-2,TRBJ1-4,NA,CASSPDREDEKLFF,TGTGCCAGCAGCCCAGACAGGGAGGATGAAAAACTGTTTTTT
NA,TRBV29-1,TRBJ1-1,NA,CSVIRDMNTEAFF,TGCAGCGTAATCAGGGATATGAACACTGAAGCTTTCTTT
NA,TRBV28,TRBJ2-1,NA,CASSPSRSNEQFF,TGTGCCAGCAGCCCAAGCAGGTCCAATGAGCAGTTCTTC
NA,TRBV6-6,TRBJ1-4,NA,CASNLLNGEKLFF,TGTGCCAGCAACCTCCTCAACGGTGAAAAACTGTTTTTT
TRBD1,TRBV28,TRBJ1-4,NA,CASSQGQPNEKLFF,TGTGCCAGCAGTCAGGGACAGCCTAATGAAAAACTGTTTTTT
TRBD2,TRBV28,TRBJ2-3,NA,CASTSAGGADTQYF,TGTGCCAGCACCTCGGCGGGGGGGGCAGATACGCAGTATTTT
TRBD1,TRBV15,TRBJ1-1,NA,CATSRSDRHLEAFF,TGTGCCACCAGCAGATCGGACAGGCACCTCGAAGCTTTCTTT
NA,TRBV5-5,TRBJ2-3,NA,CASSLVRVNTDTQYF,TGTGCCAGCAGCTTGGTCAGGGTTAACACAGATACGCAGTATTTT
TRBD1,TRBV5-6,TRBJ2-7,few,CASSWTGYEQYF,TGTGCCAGCAGCTGGACAGGCTACGAGCAGTACTTC
NA,TRBV19,TRBJ2-1,NA,CASSISASDHNEQFF,TGTGCCAGTAGTATATCGGCTAGCGACCACAATGAGCAGTTCTTC